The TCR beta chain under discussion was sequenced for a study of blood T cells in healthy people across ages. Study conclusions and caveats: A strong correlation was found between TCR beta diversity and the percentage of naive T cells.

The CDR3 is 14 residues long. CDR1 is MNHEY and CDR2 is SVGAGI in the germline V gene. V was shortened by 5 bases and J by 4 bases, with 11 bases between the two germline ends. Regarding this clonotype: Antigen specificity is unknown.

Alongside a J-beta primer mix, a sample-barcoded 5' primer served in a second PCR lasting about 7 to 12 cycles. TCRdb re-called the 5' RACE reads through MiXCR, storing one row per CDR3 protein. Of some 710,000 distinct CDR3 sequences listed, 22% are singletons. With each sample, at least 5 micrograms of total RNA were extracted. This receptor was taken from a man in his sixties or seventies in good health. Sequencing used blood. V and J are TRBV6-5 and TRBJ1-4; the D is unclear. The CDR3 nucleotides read TGTGCCAGCAGTCGTTTTGAGCTTAATGAAAAACTGTTTTTT. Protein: CASSRFELNEKLFF.